This is a list of T cell receptor beta chains from one sample in a study of OX40 agonist ivuxolimab in advanced cancers. TCRdb's copy holds only in-frame clones and misses some; the assay was immunoSEQ multiplex PCR. The sample lists about 100,000 clones; around 93% were seen once. The material sequenced was CD4+ or CD8+ T cells sorted from blood, taken in a trial of the OX40 agonist ivuxolimab. These TCRs come from an adult with an advanced solid tumor such as melanoma, head and neck, liver or kidney cancer. The CDR3 runs from the conserved cysteine through the conserved F or W.

j_call v_call cdr3_aa
TRBJ2-1 TRBV30 CAWHKEKSSGSGNEQFF
TRBJ2-5 TRBV11-3 CASSLDGQGAGETQYF
TRBJ1-2 TRBV2 CASSAIPQTYGYTF
TRBJ1-5 TRBV28 CASSRDSNQPQHF
TRBJ1-5 TRBV19 CASSTRPGSSNQPQHF
TRBJ1-1 TRBV27 CASSYRVGTEAFF
TRBJ2-2 TRBV7-2 CASSPRVTGATGELFF
TRBJ2-2 TRBV12-2 CASRLLGSGEGTGELFF
TRBJ2-6 TRBV15 CASGAGANVLTF
TRBJ1-1 TRBV29-1 CSVGRQRNTEAFF
TRBJ2-1 TRBV19 CASRREWSYNEQFF
TRBJ2-2 TRBV5-6 CASSFRAGGELFF
TRBJ2-1 TRBV18 CASSSGLADSSYNEQFF
TRBJ2-7 TRBV28 CASSLRLAGGYEQYF
TRBJ1-5 TRBV28 CASSSSTGGDVLAQHF
TRBJ2-2 TRBV7-6 CASSPRDGLARTGELFF
TRBJ1-5 TRBV6-4 CASSDPTGGLNNQPQHF
TRBJ1-1 TRBV19 CASTPGLRWGNTEAFF
TRBJ2-7 TRBV9 CASSVGVGNEQYF
TRBJ1-1 TRBV18 CASSEQRVNTEAFF
TRBJ1-5 TRBV15 CAVGTVSNQPQHF
TRBJ1-1 TRBV29-1 CSVDRDGHLAFF
TRBJ1-2 TRBV5-1 CASSLFSGQGRVNGYTF
TRBJ2-2 TRBV18 CASSPSGQGGTGELFF
TRBJ2-1 TRBV18 CASSLSIAGGDNEQFF
TRBJ2-5 TRBV7-9 CASNLAGGEETQYF
TRBJ1-5 TRBV27 CASSSIRYRGLNQPQHF
TRBJ1-4 TRBV15 CATSKQASNEKLFF
TRBJ2-5 TRBV28 CASMGETQYF
TRBJ1-2 TRBV7-2 CASSQQVNYGYTF
TRBJ1-5 TRBV9 CASSVGIMNQPQHF
TRBJ2-5 TRBV18 CASSPPDPQETQYF
TRBJ2-5 TRBV6-1 CASSETVKETQYF
TRBJ2-5 TRBV5-4 CASSEPSGRGETQYF
TRBJ2-1 TRBV27 CASSLSPLAGNYNEQFF
TRBJ2-1 TRBV6-5 CASRRTSGRNEQFF
TRBJ1-5 TRBV7-2 CASSLKGFSNQPQHF
TRBJ1-4 TRBV28 CASSSGGMANEKLFF
TRBJ2-5 TRBV25-1 CASSEYMTNLGETQYF
TRBJ1-2 TRBV27 CASSLFPYEGYTF
TRBJ2-1 TRBV18 CASSPTVAGYNEQFF
TRBJ2-7 TRBV4-2 CASSHELGEQYF
TRBJ2-1 TRBV6-5 CASSFSGRGYNEQFF
TRBJ1-3 TRBV5-4 CASRSTGSGNTIYF
TRBJ2-7 TRBV7-8 CASSTRSYEQYF
TRBJ1-2 TRBV9 CASSVSGGNYGYTF
TRBJ2-1 TRBV5-6 CASSLTMGEQFF
TRBJ2-5 TRBV7-3 CASSIRPGGQETQYF
TRBJ2-1 TRBV7-9 CASSPPAGGPNEQFF
TRBJ1-2 TRBV5-4 CASSTSGDGYTF
TRBJ1-3 TRBV9 CASSVGSGRGSGNTIYF
TRBJ2-3 TRBV28 CASTADANTQYF
TRBJ2-5 TRBV23-1 CASSQSQVRGRETQYF
TRBJ2-1 TRBV7-3 CASSIGTADNEQFF
TRBJ1-1 TRBV27 CASSFNTDRGRAFF
TRBJ1-1 TRBV6-4 CASRPPEVTEAFF
TRBJ2-1 TRBV7-2 CASSRKGERSYNEQFF
TRBJ2-3 TRBV25-1 CASSEGGRGTDTQYF
TRBJ2-2 TRBV18 CASSSGHSNTGELFF
TRBJ2-2 TRBV6-6 CASSQGLDTGELFF